The 17 T cell receptor beta chains listed next were all sequenced from one sample in a study of primary melanoma T cells and metastatic recurrence (dated by TCRdb to 2019 to 2021). Library method: the immunoSEQ multiplex PCR assay. TCRdb's version of the immuneACCESS table is confined to in-frame rearrangements and falls short of the full clone set. An unresolved V gene accounts for under half of the shortfall where checked; the remainder is of unknown origin. Recorded for this sample are hundreds of clones; approximately 78% of them occurred a single time. Of the sample, 15% falls within the top ten clones. Sequencing input: melanoma tumor tissue. These receptors all come from a human donor with melanoma.

The chain employs TRBV19 and TRBJ1-5; D may be TRBD1 (6 bases). Germline assignment: CDR1 LNHDA and CDR2 SQIVND (reference sequence). V was pared by 4 bases and J by 1 base, with 8 bases between. The CDR3 is made up of 14 amino acids. CDR3 sequence: CASSNTGSNQPQHF. The CDR3 coding sequence is TGTGCCAGTAGTAATACAGGGAGCAATCAGCCCCAGCATTTT.

The gene calls are TRBV19 and TRBJ2-6; D possibly corresponds to TRBD2 (6 bases). V was cut by 5 bases and J by 0 bases, with 11 bases left in between. CDR1 is LNHDA, CDR2 SQIVND, per germline (reference sequence). The CDR3 sequence is 16 residues long. The CDR3 spells CASSRGLLSGANVLTF. The DNA for the CDR3 is TGTGCCAGTAGTCGGGGACTGCTCTCTGGGGCCAACGTCCTGACTTTC. Using reference TRBV19 and TRBJ2-6 for the parts outside the CDR3, the full variable domain is DGGITQSPKYLFRKEGQNVTLSCEQNLNHDAMYWYRQDPGQGLRLIYYSQIVNDFQKGDIAEGYSVSREKKESFPLTVTSAQKNPTAFYLCASSRGLLSGANVLTFGAGSRLTVL.

V usage is TRBV6-8 and J usage is TRBJ1-4; 8 bases fit TRBD1. V trimming: 9 bases; J trimming: 6 bases; junction bases outside the gene matches: 6. This CDR3 contains 13 residues. Germline assignment: CDR1 MNHGY and CDR2 SAAAGT. The CDR3 DNA is TGTGCCAGTCTCAGACAGGGGTATGAAAAACTGTTTTTT. Translating it yields CASLRQGYEKLFF.

This CDR3 is CASSLAGPSYEQYF. CDR3 nucleotide sequence: TGTGCCAGCAGCTTGGCTGGGCCGTCCTACGAGCAGTACTTC. This chain connects TRBV11-3 to TRBJ2-7; D unclear. Germline CDR1 reads SGHNT; CDR2 reads YENEEA. V was cut by 3 bases and J by 1 base, with 10 bases left in between. This CDR3 has 14 amino acids.

The chain carries TRBV28 and TRBJ2-5; perhaps TRBD2 as D (7 bases). The DNA end lines up better with TRBJ2-7; the J call may be wrong. CDR3 length equals 15 residues. CDR1 and CDR2 (germline): MDHEN, SYDVKM. CDR3 residues: CASSLYRGDNYEQYF. DNA for the CDR3: TGTGCCAGCAGTTTATACCGGGGGGACAACTACGAGCAGTACTTC.

This rearrangement joins TRBV19 to TRBJ2-1; D is unclear. CDR1 is LNHDA and CDR2 is SQIVND in the germline V gene (reference sequence). The ends were cut back, 4 bases at V and 3 bases at J, with 16 bases in the middle. This CDR3 has 16 residues. For the CDR3, the DNA is TGTGCCAGTAGTAGGCCCGGAGCAGATTACTACAATGAGCAGTTCTTC. Protein: CASSRPGADYYNEQFF.

The chain couples TRBV30 to TRBJ1-2, with D uncertain. V dropped 3 bases and J dropped 4 bases, with 12 bases sitting between them. This CDR3 contains 13 residues. The germline V gene encodes CDR1 GTSNPN and CDR2 SVGIG (reference sequence). CDR3 nucleotide sequence: TGTGCCTGGAGGTTCCCACCGGGCTATGGCTACACCTTC. Translation gives CAWRFPPGYGYTF.

The rearrangement links TRBV30 to TRBJ1-1, with D perhaps TRBD1 (6 bases). CDR1 is GTSNPN and CDR2 is SVGIG in the germline V gene (reference sequence). Trimming removed 4 bases at V and 0 bases at J, with 12 bases between. The CDR3 contains 14 residues. The chain's CDR3 is CAWIRDTLNTEAFF. The CDR3 bases are TGTGCCTGGATTAGGGACACCTTGAACACTGAAGCTTTCTTT.

The genes are TRBV6-8 and TRBJ1-1; D gene unclear. V lost 3 bases to trimming and J lost 1 base, with 9 bases between them. Germline loops: CDR1 MNHGY, CDR2 SAAAGT. CDR3 size: 14 residues. Here the CDR3 reads CASSYYGRNTEAFF. The CDR3 nucleotides are TGTGCCAGCAGTTATTACGGAAGGAACACTGAAGCTTTCTTT.

This rearrangement joins TRBV4-1 to TRBJ2-5, with D unclear. The CDR3 covers 14 residues. CDR1 is MGHRA, CDR2 YSYEKL, per germline. V dropped 6 bases and J dropped 3 bases, with 14 bases sitting between them. The CDR3 spells CASSPLEPEETQYF. DNA for the CDR3: TGCGCCAGCAGTCCGCTGGAACCCGAAGAGACCCAGTACTTC.

In this sample, this clone is hyperexpanded (1% or more). The chain recombines TRBV19 with TRBJ1-1; possibly TRBD1 for D (5 bases). Germline CDR1 LNHDA, CDR2 SQIVND (reference sequence). Trimming took off 1 base at V and 3 bases at J, with 6 bases between the two ends. The CDR3 is 13 amino acids. The CDR3 bases are TGTGCCAGTAGTATAGGCAGGGACACTGAAGCTTTCTTT. Translation: CASSIGRDTEAFF.

Only one count was recorded for this clone. Compared with germline, one end of the junction differs, possibly owing to a read error. V and J are TRBV28 and TRBJ1-6; 8 bases align to TRBD1. Germline V gene data show CDR1 as MDHEN and CDR2 as SYDVKM. This CDR3 contains 15 residues. For the CDR3, the DNA is TGTGCCAGCAGACCGGGACAGGCCTTCAATTCACCCCTCCATTTT. Translating it yields CASRPGQAFNSPLHF.

This clone has more than one count but fewer than ten. The rearrangement joins TRBV28 to TRBJ2-7, with TRBD1 identical over 8 bases. The CDR3 covers 15 residues. V lost 5 bases to trimming and J lost 2 bases; unmatched junction nucleotides: 8. The germline V gene encodes CDR1 MDHEN and CDR2 SYDVKM. The DNA for the CDR3 is TGTGCCAGCAGTCCGGGCGGGACAGGCCCCTACGAGCAGTACTTC. It is translated as CASSPGGTGPYEQYF.

The genes are TRBV7-1 and TRBJ2-2; TRBD1 aligns across 8 bases. TRBV7-1 is sorted into the ORF group, with uncertain function. Germline trimming cut 5 bases from V and 5 bases from J; bases unmatched to any gene: 10. This CDR3 has 16 amino acids. CDR3 loop: CASSHRQTGDTGELFF. Written as DNA, the CDR3 is TGTGCCAGCAGCCACCGGCAGACAGGGGATACCGGGGAGCTGTTTTTT.

This clone was observed a few times. The chain joins TRBV11-3 to TRBJ1-1; weak D call: TRBD1 (6 bases). CDR1 and CDR2 from the germline V gene are SGHNT and YENEEA. The CDR3 length is 15 residues. Trimming took 3 bases from V and 0 from J, leaving 11 bases between them. The CDR3 bases are TGTGCCAGCAGCTTCAGGGGTGGGATGAACACTGAAGCTTTCTTT. This codes for CASSFRGGMNTEAFF.

J is TRBJ2-1 and V is TRBV5-1; possible D gene TRBD2, 6 bases. Trimming cost V 4 bases and J 2 bases, with 13 bases left between them. The CDR3 spans 15 residues. Germline V gene data show CDR1 as SGHRS and CDR2 as YFSETQ. This CDR3 reads CASSRGSGAYNEQFF. The CDR3 DNA reads TGCGCCAGCAGCCGGGGGTCAGGAGCCTACAATGAGCAGTTCTTC. The full variable domain, completed using reference TRBV5-1 and TRBJ2-1, is KAGVTQTPRYLIKTRGQQVTLSCSPISGHRSVSWYQQTPGQGLQFLFEYFSETQRNKGNFPGRFSGRQFSNSRSEMNVSTLELGDSALYLCASSRGSGAYNEQFFGPGTRLTVL.

The chain employs TRBV11-3 and TRBJ2-2; possibly TRBD2 for D (6 bases). Looked up from germline, CDR1 is SGHNT and CDR2 is YENEEA. Trimming stripped 5 bases from V and 0 bases from J, with 13 bases between. The CDR3 extends over 16 amino acids. CDR3: CASSKQTRANTGELFF. The DNA of the CDR3 is TGTGCCAGCAGCAAGCAGACTAGAGCGAACACCGGGGAGCTGTTTTTT.